This T cell receptor beta chain was profiled in a study of blood T cell repertoires in COVID-19. Study background: Collection of acute and convalescent COVID-19 samples took place in the United States, Italy and Spain. T cells, B-cell-depleted T cells, or PBMCs provided the cDNA or gDNA that served as material.

In the authors' workflow: Amplification with reference gene primers provided the estimates of nucleated cell counts. Measured with immunoSEQ multiplex PCR; TCRdb has only the in-frame clones, and not every one. D and trimming were read from the DNA, whereas the V and J calls and clone size are those reported in that table. Of about 190,000 clones in the sample, around four fifths were seen once. From germline, CDR1 is MDHEN and CDR2 SYDVKM. CDR3 size: 14 residues. V lost 3 bases to trimming and J lost 4 bases, with 10 bases between them. The chain is built from TRBV28 and TRBJ2-1; no firm D call. Specimen: peripheral blood. This TCR was sampled from a man aged 25 to 45 with active or convalescent COVID-19. This CDR3 reads CASSFVVRYNEQFF. Here the CDR3 DNA reads TGTGCCAGCAGTTTTGTAGTGCGTTACAATGAGCAGTTCTTC.